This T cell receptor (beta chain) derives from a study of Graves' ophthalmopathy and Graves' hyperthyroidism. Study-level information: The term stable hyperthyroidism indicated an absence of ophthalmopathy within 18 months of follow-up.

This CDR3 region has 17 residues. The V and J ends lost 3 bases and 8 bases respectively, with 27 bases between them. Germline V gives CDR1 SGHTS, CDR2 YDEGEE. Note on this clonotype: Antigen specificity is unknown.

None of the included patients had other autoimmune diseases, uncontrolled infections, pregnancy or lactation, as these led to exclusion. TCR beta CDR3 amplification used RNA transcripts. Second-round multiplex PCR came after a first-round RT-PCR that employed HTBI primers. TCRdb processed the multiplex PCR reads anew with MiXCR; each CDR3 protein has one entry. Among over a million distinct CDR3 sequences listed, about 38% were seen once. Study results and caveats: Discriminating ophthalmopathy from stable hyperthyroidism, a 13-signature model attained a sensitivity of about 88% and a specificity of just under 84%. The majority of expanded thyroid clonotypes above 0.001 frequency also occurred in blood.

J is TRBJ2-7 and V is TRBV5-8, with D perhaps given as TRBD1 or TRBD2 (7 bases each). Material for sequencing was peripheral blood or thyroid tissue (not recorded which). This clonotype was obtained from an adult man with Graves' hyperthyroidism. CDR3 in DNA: TGTGCCAGCAGCTGGGGAGCGGGACAGAGTAATCAGCCCCAGCAGTACTTC. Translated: CASSWGAGQSNQPQQYF.